What follows is one T cell receptor (beta chain) and its context. The antigen remains unidentified. Unique molecular identifiers were used to barcode this TCRbeta library. TCRdb used MiXCR to reprocess the PCR reads, holding one entry per CDR3 protein. The sample has under 750,000 distinct CDR3 sequences, 23% seen once; the top ten hold less than 15%. The germline V and J ends were trimmed by 10 bases and 5 bases, with 21 bases remaining between them. There are 14 residues in the CDR3. Germline CDR1 MNHEY, CDR2 SMNVEV (reference sequence). This sample is drawn from a study of T-cell reconstitution after alpha-beta-depleted transplantation in children. General study points: From surviving recipient T cells and thymic progenitors came the high day-60 TCRbeta diversity observed in some patients. Expanded clones from the graft, numbering several hundred, reportedly supplied alpha-beta T cells about two months after transplant. One year after transplant, T-cell counts and diversity came mostly from newly produced T cells.

The sequence was collected from a boy under two years old who had a stem cell transplant for acute myeloid leukemia, so the T cells may come from the graft donor. This specimen consisted of PBMCs, mostly from graft donor cells, obtained 360 days after TCRalphabeta/CD19-depleted stem cell transplant. The rearrangement uses TRBV27 and TRBJ2-7; the D gene is possibly TRBD1 (5 bases). The CDR3 region has the DNA TGTGCCATCCGGACATCTGCTGCCCTAAACGAGCAGTACTTC. Translating it yields CAIRTSAALNEQYF.